This T cell receptor (beta chain) stems from a study of blood T cells in healthy people across ages. The overall study: Template switching captured about one barcoded beta molecule per two T cells.

Study-wide points: Possibly, changes in expanded clonotypes were confounded because donor CMV status was unknown. Estimates of total diversity, which came from one million sequenced T cells, were considered to be underestimates. Observed TCR beta diversity per million T cells went down as age went up. This fall followed a roughly linear course with age.

The CDR3 consists of 24 residues. Primed by a sample-barcoded 5' primer and a J-beta primer mix, a second PCR proceeded for about 7 to 12 cycles. TCRdb reanalysed the 5' RACE reads using MiXCR and keeps one entry per CDR3 protein. This repertoire shows about 970,000 distinct CDR3 sequences, about 51% found once; its top ten account for about 22%. To note about this clonotype: Its specificity is unknown.

This clonotype was sampled from a woman aged 60 to 75 in good health. The rearrangement joins TRBV21-1 to TRBJ2-1; TRBD2, the table's D call, lacks a check against the DNA. TRBV21-1 is reported as a pseudogene. The material sequenced was blood. CDR3 bases: TGTGCCAGCCTACTAGTGGACAGGGGATTTGAGGGACTAGCGGGAGGTCCCTCCTACAATGAGCAGTTCTTC. Protein product: CASLLVDRGFEGLAGGPSYNEQFF.